The 23 T cell receptor beta chains reported below all come from one sample, sequenced in a study of Ad26.COV2.S vaccination and SARS-CoV-2 variants. Treatment of the sample: around 19 received Ad26.COV2.S at low or high dose, single or two shots; five or six received placebo; per-sample allocation not given. Samples came from day 63 after the first vaccine or placebo injection. The data were produced by immunoSEQ multiplex PCR, yet TCRdb's version contains in-frame clones alone and is incomplete. This table has about 480,000 clones, roughly 85% appearing once. This material consisted of peripheral blood, taken in a trial of Ad26.COV2.S vaccine versus placebo. These receptors all stem from a person aged 18-60 years who received the Ad26.COV2.S COVID-19 vaccine or a placebo.

Turning to this clone: Other DNA sequences within the sample encode an identical CDR3. This rearrangement joins TRBV15 to TRBJ2-2; tentatively, D is TRBD1 or TRBD2 (5 bases each). The V end lost 3 bases, the J end lost 3 bases, and 5 bases lay between the germline ends. Germline V gene lookup returns CDR1 LNHNV and CDR2 YYDKDF (reference sequence). The CDR3 is 13 residues long. In DNA, the CDR3 is TGTGCCACCAGCAGGGGGGACACCGGGGAGCTGTTTTTT. Residues: CATSRGDTGELFF.

The J gene is TRBJ2-3, the V gene TRBV28; D not resolved. This CDR3 has 12 residues. Per germline, CDR1 MDHEN and CDR2 SYDVKM. V shed 3 bases and J shed 8 bases, with 9 bases lying between them. The CDR3 DNA sequence: TGTGCCAGCAGTTTTCCGGGTGGTACGCAGTATTTT. This encodes CASSFPGGTQYF.

The rearrangement links TRBV7-9 to TRBJ2-1; D is undetermined. V was pared by 3 bases and J by 12 bases, with 9 bases between. The CDR3 totals 11 residues. Germline lookup yields CDR1 SEHNR and CDR2 FQNEAQ (reference sequence). The CDR3 bases are TGTGCCAGCAGCTTGGATAGTTGGCAGTTCTTC. This translates into CASSLDSWQFF.

The chain recombines TRBV19 with TRBJ1-1, with a weak D call TRBD1 (6 bases). Germline CDR1 and CDR2: LNHDA and SQIVND (reference sequence). The CDR3 consists of 13 residues. Trimming stripped 8 bases from V and 2 bases from J, with 12 bases between. The CDR3 region is CASWGQFNTEAFF. As DNA, the CDR3 is TGTGCCAGTTGGGGGCAGTTTAACACTGAAGCTTTCTTT.

The chain combines TRBV5-4 with TRBJ2-5; D is undetermined. Germline V gene lookup returns CDR1 SGHNT and CDR2 YYREEE (reference sequence). The ends were cut back, 5 bases at V and 5 bases at J, with 10 bases in the middle. CDR3 length: 12 amino acids. The DNA of the CDR3 is TGTGCCAGCAGTCGGGTCCTGGAGACCCAGTACTTC. It specifies CASSRVLETQYF.

This clone was observed a single time. This could be a read error, since a much larger clone is one nucleotide away. The CDR3 DNA sequence: TGTGCCAGCAGCCCTAGCACAGATACGCAGTATTTT. Its translation is CASSPSTDTQYF. This chain joins TRBV7-2 and TRBJ2-3, with no clear D. V lost 5 bases, J lost 0 bases, and 3 bases lay in between. This CDR3 comprises 12 residues. CDR1 and CDR2 from the germline V gene are SGHTA and FQGNSA. Full variable domain (rest looked up from reference TRBV7-2 and TRBJ2-3): GAGVSQSPSNKVTEKGKDVELRCDPISGHTALYWYRQSLGQGLEFLIYFQGNSAPDKSGLPSDRFSAERTGGSVSTLTIQRTQQEDSAVYLCASSPSTDTQYFGPGTRLTVL.

CDR3 DNA: TGTGCCAGCAGTGTGTCTTTGGACTATGGCTACACCTTC. Its translation is CASSVSLDYGYTF. The chain recombines TRBV2 with TRBJ1-2; D unresolved. CDR1 and CDR2 from the germline V gene are SNHLY and FYNNEI. CDR3 length: 13 amino acids. Trimming pared 4 bases from V and 3 bases from J, leaving 9 bases between.

This clone came up once. The chain couples TRBV29-1 to TRBJ2-7, with TRBD2 as a possible D gene (5 bases). The CDR3 length is 12 residues. Per the germline V gene, CDR1 is SQVTM and CDR2 is ANQGSEA. V dropped 4 bases and J dropped 3 bases, with 10 bases sitting between them. The CDR3 loop reads CSVAEGSYEQYF. The CDR3 coding sequence is TGCAGCGTTGCCGAGGGCAGCTACGAGCAGTACTTC.

This clone was detected a few times. This chain connects TRBV5-4 to TRBJ1-4; D is perhaps TRBD1 (6 bases). Germline CDR1 reads SGHNT; CDR2 reads YYREEE (reference sequence). Trimming shortened V by 4 bases and J by 0 bases, and 10 bases separated the two germline ends. This CDR3 is built from 15 residues. The CDR3 reads CASSQGGTTNEKLFF. As DNA, the CDR3 is TGTGCCAGCAGCCAAGGGGGGACAACTAATGAAAAACTGTTTTTT. The complete variable domain, with remaining parts taken from reference TRBV5-4 and TRBJ1-4, reads ETGVTQSPTHLIKTRGQQVTLRCSSQSGHNTVSWYQQALGQGPQFIFQYYREEENGRGNFPPRFSGLQFPNYSSELNVNALELDDSALYLCASSQGGTTNEKLFFGSGTQLSVL.

This chain links TRBV11-3 with TRBJ1-5; no definite D call. V was trimmed by 5 bases and J by 9 bases, leaving 32 bases between them. This CDR3 has 19 residues. The germline V gene encodes CDR1 SGHNT and CDR2 YENEEA. In nucleotides, the CDR3 is TGTGCCAGCAGCCTGGACGTGTCCTTGAAACGGAGGTTCTTTGGGCCCCAGCATTTT. Protein product: CASSLDVSLKRRFFGPQHF.

The chain employs TRBV11-2 and TRBJ2-1, with 9 bases identical to TRBD1. The CDR3 consists of 15 residues. V lost 6 bases and J lost 4; bases outside the gene matches: 7. Germline V gene sequence: CDR1 SGHAT, CDR2 FQNNGV. The CDR3 is CASSLGTGRYNEQFF. The CDR3 bases are TGTGCCAGCAGTCTAGGGACAGGGCGATACAATGAGCAGTTCTTC.

This clone was seen only a few times. CDR3 loop: CASSLGAVEQYF. The CDR3 DNA sequence: TGTGCCAGCAGCTTAGGGGCTGTCGAGCAGTACTTC. This rearrangement joins TRBV7-9 to TRBJ2-7; D ambiguous. This CDR3 contains 12 residues. Germline CDR1 is SEHNR and CDR2 is FQNEAQ (reference sequence). V shed 1 base and J shed 6 bases, with 7 bases lying between them. Full variable domain (remainder filled in from reference TRBV7-9 and TRBJ2-7): DTGVSQNPRHKITKRGQNVTFRCDPISEHNRLYWYRQTLGQGPEFLTYFQNEAQLEKSRLLSDRFSAERPKGSFSTLEIQRTEQGDSAMYLCASSLGAVEQYFGPGTRLTVT.

The chain uses TRBV28 and TRBJ1-1, with 9 bases matching TRBD1. The length of the CDR3 is 16 residues. With 5 bases clipped from V and 0 bases from J, the junction kept 7 bases outside the gene matches. Looked up from germline, CDR1 is MDHEN and CDR2 is SYDVKM. CDR3 in amino acids: CASSLGTGWMNTEAFF. CDR3 DNA sequence: TGTGCCAGCAGTCTTGGGACAGGGTGGATGAACACTGAAGCTTTCTTT. The variable domain in full, completed from reference TRBV28 and TRBJ1-1, reads DVKVTQSSRYLVKRTGEKVFLECVQDMDHENMFWYRQDPGLGLRLIYFSYDVKMKEKGDIPEGYSVSREKKERFSLILESASTNQTSMYLCASSLGTGWMNTEAFFGQGTRLTVV.

V is TRBV7-2 and J is TRBJ2-5; D could derive from TRBD1 or TRBD2 (6 bases each). The CDR3 runs 15 residues. The germline V and J ends were trimmed by 1 base and 6 bases, with 15 bases remaining between them. Germline CDR1 and CDR2: SGHTA and FQGNSA. The CDR3: CASSLEAGGGQTQYF. CDR3 coding DNA: TGTGCCAGCAGCTTAGAGGCCGGAGGGGGACAGACCCAGTACTTC.

The J gene is TRBJ1-6, the V gene TRBV6-5; 7 bases fit TRBD1. Looked up from germline, CDR1 is MNHEY and CDR2 is SVGAGI. The CDR3 is made up of 15 amino acids. J lost 6 bases, V lost 5 bases, and 7 bases had no gene match. The CDR3 protein is CASSPIQGSNSPLHF. The CDR3 nucleotides are TGTGCCAGCAGTCCTATACAGGGGAGTAATTCACCCCTCCACTTT.

With regard to this clone: Other DNA sequences of this sample code for an identical CDR3. The chain joins TRBV3-1 (or the pseudogene TRBV3-2) to TRBJ1-1; no definite D call. CDR3 length equals 13 residues. CDR1 LGHDT and CDR2 YNNKEL come from the germline V gene (reference sequence). Trimming shortened V by 3 bases and J by 0 bases, and 5 bases separated the two germline ends. The CDR3 nucleotides are TGTGCCAGCAGCCAGGGCGTGAACACTGAAGCTTTCTTT. Translating it yields CASSQGVNTEAFF.

The chain has TRBV30 and TRBJ1-1; no definite D call. From germline, CDR1 is GTSNPN and CDR2 SVGIG (reference sequence). V lost 3 bases, J lost 1 base, and 18 bases lay in between. This CDR3 spans 16 amino acids. CDR3 sequence: CAWSARGADSNTEAFF. CDR3 nucleotide sequence: TGTGCCTGGAGCGCCCGGGGTGCGGATTCGAACACTGAAGCTTTCTTT.

The chain has TRBV2 and TRBJ1-2; D might be TRBD1 (5 bases). The V gene lost 6 bases and the J gene lost 4 bases, with 12 bases spanning the gap. The CDR3 has 13 residues. Per germline, CDR1 SNHLY and CDR2 FYNNEI. The CDR3 DNA sequence: TGTGCCAGCAGCCTCAGACAGCTCTATGGCTACACCTTC. Translation: CASSLRQLYGYTF.

In its sample, this clone was seen a few times. This chain links TRBV28 with TRBJ1-1; D gene unclear. Germline CDR1 and CDR2: MDHEN and SYDVKM. The V end was cut by 6 bases, the J end by 2 bases, with 4 bases between. This CDR3 has 11 residues. DNA for the CDR3: TGTGCCAGCAGAGAAAACACTGAAGCTTTCTTT. Protein: CASRENTEAFF.

The genes are TRBV6-5 and TRBJ2-1; 7 bases are shared with TRBD2. The germline gives CDR1 MNHEY, CDR2 SVGAGI. Germline trimming cut 3 bases from V and 4 bases from J; bases unmatched to any gene: 6. The CDR3 is 15 amino acids. As DNA, the CDR3 is TGTGCCAGCAGTTATCGCGGGAGTGCGTACAATGAGCAGTTCTTC. Translating it yields CASSYRGSAYNEQFF.

This chain joins TRBV24-1 and TRBJ2-3; 13 bases map to TRBD2. The CDR3 has 17 amino acids. Trimming at V came to 4 bases and at J to 6 bases, leaving 9 bases not matched to a gene. Per germline, CDR1 KGHDR and CDR2 SFDVKD. The CDR3 loop is CATSDRRTSGRGDTQYF. In DNA form, the CDR3 reads TGTGCCACCAGTGACCGCCGGACTAGCGGGAGAGGGGATACGCAGTATTTT.

The chain joins TRBV5-4 to TRBJ2-1; TRBD1 matches 10 bases. V gave up 4 bases and J gave up 3 bases; unmatched junction bases: 4. This CDR3 has 15 amino acids. CDR1 SGHNT and CDR2 YYREEE come from the germline V gene (reference sequence). Here the CDR3 reads CASSPGTGDYNEQFF. CDR3 in DNA: TGTGCCAGCAGCCCGGGGACAGGGGACTACAATGAGCAGTTCTTC.

Worth noting for this clone: Germline and junction disagree at one end, which may indicate a read error. The gene calls are TRBV20-1 and TRBJ1-3; possibly TRBD1 for D (5 bases). The CDR3 has 15 residues. The germline CDR1 and CDR2 sequences are DFQATT and SNEGSKA (reference sequence). CDR3 coding DNA: TGCAGTGCTAGTCCCCCGGGGGGATTCGACCCAAAAAGGTGTTTT. Amino acids: CSASPPGGFDPKRCF.